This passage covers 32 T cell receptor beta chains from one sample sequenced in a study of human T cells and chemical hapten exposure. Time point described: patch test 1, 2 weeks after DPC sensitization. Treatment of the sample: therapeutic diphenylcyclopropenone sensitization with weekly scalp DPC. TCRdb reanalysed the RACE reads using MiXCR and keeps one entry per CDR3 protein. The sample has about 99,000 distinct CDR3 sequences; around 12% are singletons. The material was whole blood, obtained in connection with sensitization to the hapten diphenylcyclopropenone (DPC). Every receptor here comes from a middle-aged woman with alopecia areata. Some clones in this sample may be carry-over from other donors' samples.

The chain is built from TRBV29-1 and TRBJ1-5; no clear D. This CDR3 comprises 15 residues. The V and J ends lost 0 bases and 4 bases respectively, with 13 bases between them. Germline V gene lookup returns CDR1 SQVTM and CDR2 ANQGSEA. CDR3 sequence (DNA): TGCAGCGTTGAAGATCGTCGAGTCAGAAATCAGCCCCAGCATTTT. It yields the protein CSVEDRRVRNQPQHF. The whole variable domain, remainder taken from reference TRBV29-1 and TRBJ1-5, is SAVISQKPSRDICQRGTSLTIQCQVDSQVTMMFWYRQQPGQSLTLIATANQGSEATYESGFVIDKFPISRPNLTFSTLTVSNMSPEDSSIYLCSVEDRRVRNQPQHFGDGTRLSIL.

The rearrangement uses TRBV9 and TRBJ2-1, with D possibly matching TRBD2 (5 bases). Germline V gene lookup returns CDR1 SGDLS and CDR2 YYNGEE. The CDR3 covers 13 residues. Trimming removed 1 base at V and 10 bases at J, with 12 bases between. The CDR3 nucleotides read TGTGCCAGCAGCGTACATAGCGCCCAAGAGCAGTTCTTC. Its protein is CASSVHSAQEQFF.

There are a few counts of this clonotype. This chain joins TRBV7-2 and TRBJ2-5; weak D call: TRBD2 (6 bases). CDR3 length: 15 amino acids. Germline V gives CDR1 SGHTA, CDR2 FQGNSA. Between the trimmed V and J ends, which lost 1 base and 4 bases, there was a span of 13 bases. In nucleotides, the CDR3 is TGTGCCAGCAGCTTAGGGGACGGGGGAGGAGAGACCCAGTACTTC. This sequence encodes CASSLGDGGGETQYF.

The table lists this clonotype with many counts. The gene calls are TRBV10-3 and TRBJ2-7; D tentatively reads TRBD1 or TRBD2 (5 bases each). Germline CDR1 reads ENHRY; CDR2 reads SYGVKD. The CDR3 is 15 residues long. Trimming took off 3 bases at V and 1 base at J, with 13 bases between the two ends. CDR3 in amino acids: CAISEGTSGSYEQYF. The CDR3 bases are TGTGCCATCAGTGAAGGGACCTCAGGGTCCTACGAGCAGTACTTC.

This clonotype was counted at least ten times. The CDR3 sequence: CSARAPPASTQYF. CDR3 coding DNA: TGCAGTGCTAGAGCCCCTCCGGCTAGCACGCAGTATTTT. V usage is TRBV20-1 and J usage is TRBJ2-3, with D tentatively TRBD2 (5 bases). Germline V gene sequence: CDR1 DFQATT, CDR2 SNEGSKA (reference sequence). The V end lost 1 base, the J end lost 9 bases, and 14 bases lay between the germline ends. The CDR3 is 13 residues long.

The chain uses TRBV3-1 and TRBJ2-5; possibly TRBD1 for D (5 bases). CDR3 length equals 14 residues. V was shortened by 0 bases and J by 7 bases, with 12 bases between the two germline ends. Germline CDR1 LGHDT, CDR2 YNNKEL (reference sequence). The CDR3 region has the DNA TGTGCCAGCAGCCAAGATGGGGCAGTTGGGACCCAGTACTTC. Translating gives CASSQDGAVGTQYF.

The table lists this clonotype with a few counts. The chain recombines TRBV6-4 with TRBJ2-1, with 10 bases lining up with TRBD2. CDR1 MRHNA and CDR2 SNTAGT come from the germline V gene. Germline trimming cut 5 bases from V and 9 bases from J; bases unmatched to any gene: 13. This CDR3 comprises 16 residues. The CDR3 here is CASSRLAGAPETEQFF. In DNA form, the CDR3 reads TGTGCCAGCAGTCGCCTAGCGGGAGCCCCTGAGACTGAGCAGTTCTTC.

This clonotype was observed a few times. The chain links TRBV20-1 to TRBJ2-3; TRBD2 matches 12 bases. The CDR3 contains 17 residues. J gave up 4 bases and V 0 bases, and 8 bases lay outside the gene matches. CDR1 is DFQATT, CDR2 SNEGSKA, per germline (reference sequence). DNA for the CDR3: TGCAGTGCTAGAGAGGGAGCTAGCGGGAGGGCCCCAGATACGCAGTATTTT. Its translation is CSAREGASGRAPDTQYF.

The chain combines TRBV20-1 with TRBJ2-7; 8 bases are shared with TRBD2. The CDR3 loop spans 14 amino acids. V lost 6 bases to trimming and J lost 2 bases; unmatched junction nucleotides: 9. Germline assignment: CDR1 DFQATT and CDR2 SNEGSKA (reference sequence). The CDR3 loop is CSAVTSVLAYEQYF. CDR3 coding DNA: TGCAGTGCAGTGACTAGCGTCCTAGCCTACGAGCAGTACTTC.

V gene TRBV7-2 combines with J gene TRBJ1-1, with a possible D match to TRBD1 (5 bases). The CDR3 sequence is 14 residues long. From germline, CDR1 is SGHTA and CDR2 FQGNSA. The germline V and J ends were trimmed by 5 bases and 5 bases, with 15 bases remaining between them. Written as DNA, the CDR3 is TGTGCCAGCAGCGTGGGGACCAGGATGACTGAAGCTTTCTTT. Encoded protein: CASSVGTRMTEAFF.

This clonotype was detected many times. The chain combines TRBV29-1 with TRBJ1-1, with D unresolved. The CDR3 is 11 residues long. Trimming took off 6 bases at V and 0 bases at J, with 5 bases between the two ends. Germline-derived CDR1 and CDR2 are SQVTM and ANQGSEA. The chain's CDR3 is CSVDVNTEAFF. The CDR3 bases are TGCAGCGTAGACGTGAACACTGAAGCTTTCTTT.

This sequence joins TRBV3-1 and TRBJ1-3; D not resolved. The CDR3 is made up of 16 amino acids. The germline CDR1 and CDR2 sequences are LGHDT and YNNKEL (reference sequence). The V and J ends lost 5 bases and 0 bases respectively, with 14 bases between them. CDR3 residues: CASSSTTTSSGNTIYF. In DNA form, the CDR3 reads TGTGCCAGCAGCTCGACCACGACTAGCTCTGGAAACACCATATATTTT.

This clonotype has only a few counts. CDR3 nucleotides: TGTGCCAGCAGCTTGGTTTGGGGTGGCACTGAAGCTTTCTTT. It is translated as CASSLVWGGTEAFF. V gene TRBV5-5 combines with J gene TRBJ1-1; D unclear. This CDR3 has 14 amino acids. Trimming removed 0 bases at V and 4 bases at J, with 10 bases between. Germline CDR1 is SGHKS and CDR2 is YYEKEE (reference sequence).

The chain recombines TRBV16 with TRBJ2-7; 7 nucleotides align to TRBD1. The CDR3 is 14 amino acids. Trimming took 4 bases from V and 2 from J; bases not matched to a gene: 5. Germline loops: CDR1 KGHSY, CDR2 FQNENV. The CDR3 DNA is TGTGCCAGCAGCCGAGGGGGCTCCACCTACGAGCAGTACTTC. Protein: CASSRGGSTYEQYF.

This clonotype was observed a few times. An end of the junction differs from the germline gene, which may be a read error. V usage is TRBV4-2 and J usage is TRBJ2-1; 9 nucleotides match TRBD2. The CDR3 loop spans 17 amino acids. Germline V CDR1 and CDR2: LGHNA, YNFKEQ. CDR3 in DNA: TGTGCCAGCAGACAAGGCGGGGGGGCACCCTCCTACAATGAGCAGTTCTTC. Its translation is CASRQGGGAPSYNEQFF.

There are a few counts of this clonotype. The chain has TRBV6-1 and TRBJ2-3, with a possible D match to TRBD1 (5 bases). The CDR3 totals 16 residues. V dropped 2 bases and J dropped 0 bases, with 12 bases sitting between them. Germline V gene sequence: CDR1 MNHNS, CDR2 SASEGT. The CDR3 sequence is CASSEITGPSTDTQYF. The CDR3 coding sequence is TGTGCCAGCAGTGAAATAACAGGCCCCAGCACAGATACGCAGTATTTT.

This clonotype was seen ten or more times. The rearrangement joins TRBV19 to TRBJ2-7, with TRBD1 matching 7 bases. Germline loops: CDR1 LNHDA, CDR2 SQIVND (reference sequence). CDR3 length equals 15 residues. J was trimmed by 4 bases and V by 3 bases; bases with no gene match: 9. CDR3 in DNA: TGTGCCAGTAGTATCCGACAGGGAAGTTGGTACGAGCAGTACTTC. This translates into CASSIRQGSWYEQYF.

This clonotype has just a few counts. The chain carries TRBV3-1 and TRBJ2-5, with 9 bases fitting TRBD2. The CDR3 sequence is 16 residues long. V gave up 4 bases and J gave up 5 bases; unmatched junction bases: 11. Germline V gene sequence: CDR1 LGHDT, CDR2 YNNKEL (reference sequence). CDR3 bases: TGTGCCAGCAGCCCTCGGGGTAGCGGGAGAAGGGAGACCCAGTACTTC. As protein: CASSPRGSGRRETQYF.

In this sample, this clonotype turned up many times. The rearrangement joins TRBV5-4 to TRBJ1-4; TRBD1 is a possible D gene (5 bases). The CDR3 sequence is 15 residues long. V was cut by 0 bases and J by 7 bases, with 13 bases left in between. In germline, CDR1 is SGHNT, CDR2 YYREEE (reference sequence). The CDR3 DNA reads TGTGCCAGCAGCTTGGGGTTGGGGCAGTCTGAAAAACTGTTTTTT. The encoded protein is CASSLGLGQSEKLFF. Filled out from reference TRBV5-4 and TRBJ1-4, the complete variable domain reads ETGVTQSPTHLIKTRGQQVTLRCSSQSGHNTVSWYQQALGQGPQFIFQYYREEENGRGNFPPRFSGLQFPNYSSELNVNALELDDSALYLCASSLGLGQSEKLFFGSGTQLSVL.

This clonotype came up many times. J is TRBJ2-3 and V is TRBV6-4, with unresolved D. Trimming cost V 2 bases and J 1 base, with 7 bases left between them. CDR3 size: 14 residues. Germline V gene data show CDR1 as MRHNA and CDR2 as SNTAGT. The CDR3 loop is CASSDSVRTDTQYF. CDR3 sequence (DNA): TGTGCCAGCAGTGACAGTGTGCGCACAGATACGCAGTATTTT.

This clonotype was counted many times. The CDR3, as DNA: TGCGCCAGCAGCCGCCCAGACAGGGAAAACACTGAAGCTTTCTTT. This translates into CASSRPDRENTEAFF. The chain joins TRBV4-1 to TRBJ1-1; TRBD1 matches 7 bases. In germline, CDR1 is MGHRA, CDR2 YSYEKL. V was clipped by 4 bases and J by 2 bases; unmatched bases: 7. The CDR3 extends over 15 amino acids.

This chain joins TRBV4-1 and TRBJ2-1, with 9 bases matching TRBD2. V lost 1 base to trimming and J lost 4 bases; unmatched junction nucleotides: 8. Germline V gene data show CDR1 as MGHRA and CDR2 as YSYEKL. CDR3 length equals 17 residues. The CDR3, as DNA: TGCGCCAGCAGCCAAGTTCCGGGACTAGCAAATTACAATGAGCAGTTCTTC. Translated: CASSQVPGLANYNEQFF.

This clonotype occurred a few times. This CDR3 is CASSSRTGGADGYTF. In DNA form, the CDR3 reads TGTGCCAGCAGTTCTAGGACAGGGGGAGCCGATGGCTACACCTTC. The chain carries TRBV28 and TRBJ1-2; TRBD1 matches 10 bases. CDR3 size: 15 residues. Trimming removed 4 bases from V and 6 bases from J; junction bases left unmatched: 8. From germline, CDR1 is MDHEN and CDR2 SYDVKM.

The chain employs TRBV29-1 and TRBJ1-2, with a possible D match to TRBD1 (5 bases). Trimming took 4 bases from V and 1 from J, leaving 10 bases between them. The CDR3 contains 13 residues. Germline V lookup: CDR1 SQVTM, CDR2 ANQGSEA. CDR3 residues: CSVGVQVNYGYTF. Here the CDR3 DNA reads TGCAGCGTTGGTGTACAGGTTAACTATGGCTACACCTTC.

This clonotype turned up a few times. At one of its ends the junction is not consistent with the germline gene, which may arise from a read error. CDR3 nucleotide sequence: TGTGCCACCAGTGACAGGGGAGAGCAGCCCCAGCATTTT. It encodes CATSDRGEQPQHF. The V call is TRBV6-6, the J call TRBJ1-5; 8 bases align to TRBD1. CDR1 and CDR2 (germline): MNHNY, SVGAGI (reference sequence). The CDR3 length is 13 residues.

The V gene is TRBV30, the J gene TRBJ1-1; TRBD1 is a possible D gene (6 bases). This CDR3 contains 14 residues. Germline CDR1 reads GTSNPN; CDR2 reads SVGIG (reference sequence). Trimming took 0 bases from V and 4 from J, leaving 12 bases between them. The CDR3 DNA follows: TGTGCCTGGAGTGTACTGGGGGCAGTCACTGAAGCTTTCTTT. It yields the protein CAWSVLGAVTEAFF.

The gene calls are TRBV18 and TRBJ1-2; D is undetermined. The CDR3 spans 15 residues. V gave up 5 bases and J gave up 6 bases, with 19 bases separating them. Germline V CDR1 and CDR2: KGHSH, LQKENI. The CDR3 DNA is TGTGCCAGCTCATCTCTCGGGCAGTCTAGGGATGGCTACACCTTC. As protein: CASSSLGQSRDGYTF. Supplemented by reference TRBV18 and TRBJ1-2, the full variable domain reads NAGVMQNPRHLVRRRGQEARLRCSPMKGHSHVYWYRQLPEEGLKFMVYLQKENIIDESGMPKERFSAEFPKEGPSILRIQQVVRGDSAAYFCASSSLGQSRDGYTFGSGTRLTVV.

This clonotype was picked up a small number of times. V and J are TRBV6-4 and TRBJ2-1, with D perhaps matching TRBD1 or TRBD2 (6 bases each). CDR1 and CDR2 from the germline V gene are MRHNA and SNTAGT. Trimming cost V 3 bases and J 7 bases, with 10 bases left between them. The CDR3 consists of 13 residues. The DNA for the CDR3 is TGTGCCAGCAGTGATCCGGGGGCGAATGAGCAGTTCTTC. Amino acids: CASSDPGANEQFF.

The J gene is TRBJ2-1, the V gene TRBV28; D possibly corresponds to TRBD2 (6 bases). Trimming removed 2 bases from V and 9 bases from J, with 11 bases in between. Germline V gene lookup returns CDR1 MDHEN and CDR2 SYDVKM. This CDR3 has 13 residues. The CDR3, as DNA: TGTGCCAGCAGTTTAGGGCTAGCGTCTGAGCAGTTCTTC. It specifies CASSLGLASEQFF.

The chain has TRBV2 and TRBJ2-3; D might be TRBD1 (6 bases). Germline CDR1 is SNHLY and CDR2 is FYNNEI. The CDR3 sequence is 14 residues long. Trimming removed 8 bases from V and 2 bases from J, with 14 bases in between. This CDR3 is CASSVQGTTDTQYF. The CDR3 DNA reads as TGTGCCAGCTCGGTTCAGGGGACCACAGATACGCAGTATTTT.

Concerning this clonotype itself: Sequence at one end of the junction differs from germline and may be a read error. The CDR3 reads CASSPGGLGLSGANVLTF. CDR3 in DNA: TGTGCTAGCAGCCCTGGAGGACTGGGCCTCTCTGGGGCCAACGTCCTGACTTTC. This sequence joins TRBV7-7 and TRBJ2-6; D possibly corresponds to TRBD2 (5 bases). Germline V gives CDR1 SSHAT, CDR2 FNYEAQ (reference sequence). The CDR3 extends over 18 amino acids.

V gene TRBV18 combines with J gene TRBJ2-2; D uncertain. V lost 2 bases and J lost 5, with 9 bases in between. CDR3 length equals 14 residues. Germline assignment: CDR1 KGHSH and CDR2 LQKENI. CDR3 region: CASSPGRQTGELFF. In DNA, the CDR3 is TGTGCCAGCTCACCAGGAAGGCAGACCGGGGAGCTGTTTTTT.